This TCR beta chain originates from a study of human T cells and chemical hapten exposure. About the study: Variation in per-sample TCR yields came mainly from small pooled library volume differences. Findings and limits, study-wide: Positively correlated with patch test score were the counts of PT1 expanded TCRs. Donors had alopecia, so their immune response may differ from healthy people's.

Germline CDR1 is LGHNA and CDR2 is YSLEER. V was trimmed by 0 bases and J by 0 bases, leaving 11 bases between them. CDR3 length: 17 residues. At least ten counts were recorded for this clonotype. Its antigen is unknown. As for time point: patch test 2, 6 weeks after DPC sensitization. Sample treatment: therapeutic diphenylcyclopropenone sensitization with weekly scalp DPC. In TCRdb, the RACE reads were re-called with MiXCR into one record per CDR3 protein. The table shows roughly 380,000 distinct CDR3 sequences, with around 6% occurring only once. The chain carries TRBV4-3 and TRBJ1-4; D remains ambiguous. The receptor comes from a woman between 18 and 29 years old with alopecia areata. Some clones in this sample may be carry-over from other donors' samples. This material consisted of whole blood, taken in connection with sensitization to the hapten diphenylcyclopropenone (DPC). In DNA form, the CDR3 reads TGCGCCAGCAGCCAAGATCTGGCAGTTGCAACTAATGAAAAACTGTTTTTT. Its translation: CASSQDLAVATNEKLFF.